This note documents a single TCR beta chain sequence. Antigen unknown. This CDR3 is built from 14 residues. Trimming took 0 bases from V and 2 from J, leaving 8 bases between them. Germline assignment: CDR1 LGHNA and CDR2 YNFKEQ. This sample is drawn from a study of CD8+ T cells in alopecia areata. Overall study results and limits: Clonality exceeded that of normal scalp in lesional scalp, most notably in alopecia totalis/universalis. Normal skin contains resident alphabeta T cells, and these are also sequenced in scalp samples.

RNA was extracted and reverse transcribed into cDNA as the sequencing template. Assay: immunoSEQ multiplex PCR; the TCRdb copy retains only in-frame clones and omits some. This table holds about 64,000 clones, around 40% found once. The V and J genes are TRBV4-2 and TRBJ2-7; D might be TRBD1 (5 bases). This clonotype originated in a human donor with alopecia areata. The sequenced material came from NKG2D-low CD8+ T cells sorted from blood. The CDR3 reads CASSQDETAYEQYF. CDR3 nucleotide sequence: TGTGCCAGCAGCCAAGATGAGACAGCCTACGAGCAGTACTTC.